This record concerns one T cell receptor (beta chain) sequence. No antigen is known for it. The data are from a study of T cell responses to AZD1222 COVID-19 vaccine. Points from the study as a whole: Among spike-specific TCRs, nearly half reportedly target unmutated variant regions. Following two doses of AZD1222, Spike-specific TCR breadth and depth rose. Most donors were white British, females outnumbered males, and clonal diversity was possibly underestimated.

The CDR3 is 14 amino acids. Trimming removed 4 bases at V and 4 bases at J, with 13 bases between. CDR1 is MNHEY and CDR2 is SVGAGI in the germline V gene. Sequencing was performed with immunoSEQ multiplex PCR; in TCRdb, only in-frame clones are kept and a portion is missing. The sample carries about 170,000 clones, approximately 86% recorded once. This receptor was obtained from an adult in good health. This chain joins TRBV6-5 and TRBJ1-2; a weak D match, TRBD1 (6 bases). This specimen consisted of peripheral blood, obtained on day 0 of AZD1222 vaccination. The CDR3 is CASSSQGGGYGYTF. For the CDR3, the DNA is TGTGCCAGCAGTTCTCAGGGAGGGGGCTATGGCTACACCTTC.